These 31 T cell receptor beta chains originate from one sample sequenced in a study of OX40 agonist ivuxolimab in advanced cancers. Repertoires were generated with immunoSEQ multiplex PCR, while TCRdb's copy carries only in-frame clones and drops some. The sample holds some 70,000 clones, around 86% seen once. The material sequenced was CD4+ or CD8+ T cells sorted from blood, taken in a trial of the OX40 agonist ivuxolimab. These receptors all stem from an adult with an advanced solid tumor such as melanoma, head and neck, liver or kidney cancer.

As to this clone: This CDR3 is also generated by other DNA sequences in the sample. The V gene is TRBV30, the J gene TRBJ1-2; unclear D gene. Germline CDR1 reads GTSNPN; CDR2 reads SVGIG (reference sequence). V dropped 0 bases and J dropped 7 bases, with 12 bases sitting between them. The CDR3 sequence is 13 residues long. DNA of the CDR3: TGTGCCTGGAGTGTACGGGGAGTTGGTGGCTACACCTTC. The encoded protein is CAWSVRGVGGYTF. Full variable domain (remainder filled in from reference TRBV30 and TRBJ1-2): SQTIHQWPATLVQPVGSPLSLECTVEGTSNPNLYWYRQAAGRGLQLLFYSVGIGQISSEVPQNLSASRPQDRQFILSSKKLLLSDSGFYLCAWSVRGVGGYTFGSGTRLTVV.

The chain couples TRBV25-1 to TRBJ2-1; 11 bases map to TRBD2. The V and J ends lost 8 bases and 7 bases, in that order; junction bases with no gene match: 7. Germline V CDR1 and CDR2: MGHDK, SYGVNS. This CDR3 has 14 residues. The CDR3 DNA sequence: TGTGCCAGCCGCCCTAGCGGGAGGCCGAATGAGCAGTTCTTC. This translates into CASRPSGRPNEQFF.

The CDR3 is CASSLAFWGGQGTEAFF. The CDR3 nucleotides read TGTGCCAGCAGCTTGGCCTTTTGGGGGGGGCAAGGCACTGAAGCTTTCTTT. This chain links TRBV5-4 with TRBJ1-1, with D possibly being TRBD1 (6 bases). Germline CDR1 reads SGHNT; CDR2 reads YYREEE (reference sequence). The CDR3 has 17 amino acids. V dropped 0 bases and J dropped 4 bases, with 19 bases sitting between them.

This clone was seen more than once but under ten times. J is TRBJ1-5 and V is TRBV7-9; 9 bases are shared with TRBD1. Germline CDR1 SEHNR, CDR2 FQNEAQ (reference sequence). Trimming cost V 5 bases and J 2 bases; bases outside gene matches: 7. The CDR3 loop spans 16 amino acids. CDR3 loop: CASSPQGAPGNQPQHF. Written as DNA, the CDR3 is TGTGCCAGCAGCCCACAGGGGGCGCCGGGCAATCAGCCCCAGCATTTT.

The gene calls are TRBV21-1 and TRBJ1-2. TRBV21-1 is given as a pseudogene. This CDR3 is built from 13 residues. The CDR3 nucleotides are TGTGCCAGCGGGGTAGAAGCTAACTATGGCTACACCTTC. Protein product: CASGVEANYGYTF.

The chain has TRBV6-5 and TRBJ2-7; the match to TRBD1 covers 8 bases. J lost 0 bases, V lost 9 bases, and 10 bases had no gene match. Germline assignment: CDR1 MNHEY and CDR2 SVGAGI. This CDR3 is built from 15 residues. This CDR3 reads CASNRPDRGSYEQYF. The CDR3 region has the DNA TGTGCCAGTAACCGGCCCGACAGGGGCTCCTACGAGCAGTACTTC.

V gene TRBV5-6 combines with J gene TRBJ2-5; 12 nucleotides line up with TRBD2. V gave up 1 base and J gave up 0 bases; unmatched junction bases: 4. The CDR3 has 17 amino acids. Germline V gives CDR1 SGHDT, CDR2 YYEEEE. The CDR3 DNA follows: TGTGCCAGCAGCTTGACTAGCGGGGGGACGTACCAAGAGACCCAGTACTTC. Translating gives CASSLTSGGTYQETQYF. The entire variable domain, with the rest obtained from reference TRBV5-6 and TRBJ2-5, is as follows: DAGVTQSPTHLIKTRGQQVTLRCSPKSGHDTVSWYQQALGQGPQFIFQYYEEEERQRGNFPDRFSGHQFPNYSSELNVNALLLGDSALYLCASSLTSGGTYQETQYFGPGTRLLVL.

The chain couples TRBV19 to TRBJ2-5; D remains unclear. V was cut by 3 bases and J by 7 bases, with 12 bases left in between. CDR1 LNHDA and CDR2 SQIVND come from the germline V gene (reference sequence). CDR3 length: 13 amino acids. The CDR3 region has the DNA TGTGCCAGTAGTATCGGGCATGAAGGGACCCAGTACTTC. It is translated as CASSIGHEGTQYF.

The chain employs TRBV7-9 and TRBJ2-3; D remains unclear. The ends were cut back, 5 bases at V and 0 bases at J, with 18 bases in the middle. In germline, CDR1 is SEHNR, CDR2 FQNEAQ (reference sequence). The CDR3 is made up of 17 amino acids. CDR3 protein: CASSPWVAAVSTDTQYF. The CDR3 DNA follows: TGTGCCAGCAGCCCTTGGGTTGCAGCCGTTAGCACAGATACGCAGTATTTT.

The V gene is TRBV6-5, the J gene TRBJ1-2; possibly TRBD1 for D (6 bases). The V end was cut by 10 bases, the J end by 4 bases, with 13 bases between. The CDR3 contains 12 residues. Germline V lookup: CDR1 MNHEY, CDR2 SVGAGI. CDR3 sequence (DNA): TGTGCCAACTCGGACAGTCTCTATGGCTACACCTTC. Its protein product is CANSDSLYGYTF.

The chain employs TRBV18 and TRBJ1-1; 7 bases are a match to TRBD1. Trimming removed 3 bases from V and 4 bases from J; junction bases left unmatched: 5. Germline V gives CDR1 KGHSH, CDR2 LQKENI. The CDR3 totals 14 residues. CDR3 residues: CASSPSTGLTEAFF. The CDR3 DNA sequence: TGTGCCAGCTCACCTTCGACAGGGCTCACTGAAGCTTTCTTT.

The chain carries TRBV18 and TRBJ2-1, with 8 bases lining up with TRBD2. V lost 1 base and J lost 3; bases outside the gene matches: 11. The CDR3 loop spans 18 amino acids. Looked up from germline, CDR1 is KGHSH and CDR2 is LQKENI. The DNA for the CDR3 is TGTGCCAGCTCACCACGAGTAACTGTTGCGGGGGGCTACAATGAGCAGTTCTTC. This encodes CASSPRVTVAGGYNEQFF.

CDR3 in DNA: TGTGCCAGCAGTAAACGAGGGGGGGCTCGTGAAAAACTGTTTTTT. Translating it yields CASSKRGGAREKLFF. This chain uses TRBV6-5 with TRBJ1-4, with a possible D match to TRBD1 (6 bases). Germline CDR1 is MNHEY and CDR2 is SVGAGI. The CDR3 has 15 amino acids. Trimming shortened V by 5 bases and J by 7 bases, and 17 bases separated the two germline ends.

This sequence joins TRBV7-9 and TRBJ2-3, with TRBD2 matching over 10 bases. The ends lost 1 base at V and 3 bases at J; junction bases unmatched: 4. This CDR3 is 16 amino acids long. Germline CDR1 is SEHNR and CDR2 is FQNEAQ (reference sequence). The CDR3, as DNA: TGTGCCAGCAGCTTAGGCCTAGCGGGGGATACAGATACGCAGTATTTT. Amino acid sequence: CASSLGLAGDTDTQYF.

The chain couples TRBV28 to TRBJ2-3; a possible D gene is TRBD1 (6 bases). Germline-derived CDR1 and CDR2 are MDHEN and SYDVKM. This CDR3 is 14 amino acids long. Trimming took off 6 bases at V and 5 bases at J, with 15 bases between the two ends. CDR3 coding DNA: TGTGCCAGCAGGGGGGCGCCCATGGGAGATACGCAGTATTTT. This encodes CASRGAPMGDTQYF.

This clone was recorded only once. The chain carries TRBV28 and TRBJ2-5, with TRBD2 identical over 9 bases. Germline loops: CDR1 MDHEN, CDR2 SYDVKM. The CDR3 length is 14 residues. V shed 5 bases and J 5 bases; nucleotides not matched to a gene: 6. The CDR3 loop is CASSVAGVRETQYF. For the CDR3, the DNA is TGTGCCAGCAGTGTAGCGGGAGTAAGGGAGACCCAGTACTTC.

The V call is TRBV7-2, the J call TRBJ2-4; 7 bases fit TRBD2. The germline gives CDR1 SGHTA, CDR2 FQGNSA. This CDR3 is built from 15 residues. J gave up 8 bases and V 1 base, and 8 bases lay outside the gene matches. The CDR3 loop is CASSLVSASGDIQYF. The DNA for the CDR3 is TGTGCCAGCAGCTTAGTGAGCGCCAGCGGGGACATTCAGTACTTC.

The chain uses TRBV29-1 and TRBJ2-2; tentatively, D is TRBD2 (6 bases). V lost 5 bases and J 3 bases, leaving 19 bases between the germline ends. Germline V gene lookup returns CDR1 SQVTM and CDR2 ANQGSEA. This CDR3 has 16 amino acids. The CDR3, as DNA: TGCAGCGTTACCTTAGCGGTCGGGAGACACACCGGGGAGCTGTTTTTT. The encoded protein is CSVTLAVGRHTGELFF.

This clone has only one observation. CDR3 DNA: TGTGCCAGCAGCAGGGGACAGATCTACAATGAGCAGTTCTTC. This gives the protein CASSRGQIYNEQFF. The V gene is TRBV7-6, the J gene TRBJ2-1, with TRBD1 matching 7 bases. The germline CDR1 and CDR2 sequences are SGHVS and FNYEAQ. V gave up 5 bases and J gave up 3 bases; unmatched junction bases: 4. This CDR3 comprises 14 residues.

This chain uses TRBV15 with TRBJ2-7, with 9 bases lining up with TRBD2. The CDR3 has 15 residues. The V gene's germline CDR1 is LNHNV and CDR2 YYDKDF (reference sequence). J was trimmed by 7 bases and V by 0 bases; bases with no gene match: 7. CDR3 amino acids: CATSRDPGLAREQYF. The CDR3 DNA sequence: TGTGCCACCAGCAGAGACCCGGGACTAGCTAGGGAGCAGTACTTC.

The chain links TRBV7-9 to TRBJ1-1; D uncertain. The CDR3 is 14 residues long. Trimming pared 5 bases from V and 0 bases from J, leaving 10 bases between. Germline values: CDR1 SEHNR, CDR2 FQNEAQ (reference sequence). The CDR3 DNA reads as TGTGCCAGCAGCACCCCCGCCGTGAACACTGAAGCTTTCTTT. It specifies CASSTPAVNTEAFF.

The CDR3 DNA sequence: TGCGCCAGCAGTCCTTGGGGCAGGGAGAACGGGGAGCTGTTTTTT. It encodes CASSPWGRENGELFF. The rearrangement joins TRBV23-1 to TRBJ2-2, with D perhaps given as TRBD1 or TRBD2 (5 bases each). TRBV23-1 is known as an ORF, though its function is uncertain. V was cut by 4 bases and J by 7 bases, with 16 bases left in between. The CDR3 has 15 amino acids.

The gene calls are TRBV7-8 and TRBJ2-5; the D call may be TRBD1 or TRBD2 (6 bases each). Trimming left V 2 bases short and J 5 bases short, with 15 bases between. Germline V gene sequence: CDR1 SGHVS, CDR2 FQNEAQ. This CDR3 is built from 15 residues. The DNA of the CDR3 is TGTGCCAGCAGCTTACTCGGGGGCGCGGGGGAGACCCAGTACTTC. It specifies CASSLLGGAGETQYF.

As concerns this clone: An end of the junction does not agree with germline; a read error may underlie this. The chain employs TRBV11-2 and TRBJ2-1; D call uncertain. The germline CDR1 and CDR2 sequences are SGHAT and FQNNGV. This CDR3 is 14 amino acids long. The DNA of the CDR3 is TGTGCCGGCAGCTTAGCCGGCTCCTACAATGAGCAGTTCTTC. Its protein product is CAGSLAGSYNEQFF.

This rearrangement joins TRBV10-2 to TRBJ2-5; no definite D call. The CDR3 is 12 residues long. The ends were cut back, 11 bases at V and 4 bases at J, with 14 bases in the middle. Germline V gene lookup returns CDR1 WSHSY and CDR2 SAAADI. CDR3 protein: CASQTSRETQYF. The CDR3, as DNA: TGCGCCTCCCAGACAAGCCGAGAGACCCAGTACTTC.

The rearrangement joins TRBV19 to TRBJ2-2, with 9 bases matching TRBD2. CDR1 is LNHDA, CDR2 SQIVND, per germline (reference sequence). The CDR3 totals 16 residues. The V gene end was trimmed by 6 bases and the J gene end by 7 bases; junction bases not matched to a gene: 12. Here the CDR3 DNA reads TGTGCCAGTAGGCAACCGGGACTAGCTGTCTTCGGGGAGCTGTTTTTT. As protein: CASRQPGLAVFGELFF.

This chain joins TRBV5-1 and TRBJ1-2; TRBD1 matches at 8 bases. This CDR3 spans 15 amino acids. With V trimmed by 4 bases and J by 5 bases, 10 bases remained unmatched. Germline CDR1 SGHRS, CDR2 YFSETQ. Here the CDR3 reads CASSVERDRSYGYTF. The CDR3 nucleotides read TGCGCCAGCAGCGTCGAAAGGGACAGGTCTTATGGCTACACCTTC. Combining the CDR3 with reference TRBV5-1 and TRBJ1-2 gives the whole variable domain KAGVTQTPRYLIKTRGQQVTLSCSPISGHRSVSWYQQTPGQGLQFLFEYFSETQRNKGNFPGRFSGRQFSNSRSEMNVSTLELGDSALYLCASSVERDRSYGYTFGSGTRLTVV.

This chain joins TRBV19 and TRBJ2-3; 9 bases fit TRBD1. The trim removed 6 bases at V and 1 base at J, leaving 2 bases unmatched. CDR1 and CDR2 from the germline V gene are LNHDA and SQIVND (reference sequence). This CDR3 contains 14 residues. The CDR3 is CASRQGAGTDTQYF. DNA of the CDR3: TGTGCCAGTAGACAGGGGGCTGGCACAGATACGCAGTATTTT. The variable domain in full, completed from reference TRBV19 and TRBJ2-3, reads DGGITQSPKYLFRKEGQNVTLSCEQNLNHDAMYWYRQDPGQGLRLIYYSQIVNDFQKGDIAEGYSVSREKKESFPLTVTSAQKNPTAFYLCASRQGAGTDTQYFGPGTRLTVL.

This chain links TRBV18 with TRBJ1-1, with TRBD1 identical over 7 bases. CDR1 KGHSH and CDR2 LQKENI come from the germline V gene. The CDR3 is made up of 14 amino acids. The V segment lost 5 bases and the J segment 2 bases; nucleotides outside the gene matches: 5. CDR3 nucleotides: TGTGCCAGCTCATCGACAGGGCCCAACACTGAAGCTTTCTTT. Amino acid sequence: CASSSTGPNTEAFF.

The V gene is TRBV9, the J gene TRBJ2-7, with TRBD1 identical over 10 bases. Germline V CDR1 and CDR2: SGDLS, YYNGEE. V trimming: 0 bases; J trimming: 1 base; junction bases outside the gene matches: 1. The CDR3 has 15 amino acids. In nucleotides, the CDR3 is TGTGCCAGCAGCGTAGCGGGACAGGGGTCCTACGAGCAGTACTTC. Protein product: CASSVAGQGSYEQYF. Full variable domain (rest looked up from reference TRBV9 and TRBJ2-7): DSGVTQTPKHLITATGQRVTLRCSPRSGDLSVYWYQQSLDQGLQFLIQYYNGEERAKGNILERFSAQQFPDLHSELNLSSLELGDSALYFCASSVAGQGSYEQYFGPGTRLTVT.

This clone showed up just a few times. CDR3 DNA: TGTGCCAGCAGTTTAGCCCCCAGCGGGAGGACCTACGAGCAGTACTTC. Translating gives CASSLAPSGRTYEQYF. V usage is TRBV6-5 and J usage is TRBJ2-7; 9 bases line up with TRBD2. CDR1 is MNHEY, CDR2 SVGAGI, per germline. The CDR3 has 16 amino acids. J was trimmed by 2 bases and V by 4 bases; bases with no gene match: 9.